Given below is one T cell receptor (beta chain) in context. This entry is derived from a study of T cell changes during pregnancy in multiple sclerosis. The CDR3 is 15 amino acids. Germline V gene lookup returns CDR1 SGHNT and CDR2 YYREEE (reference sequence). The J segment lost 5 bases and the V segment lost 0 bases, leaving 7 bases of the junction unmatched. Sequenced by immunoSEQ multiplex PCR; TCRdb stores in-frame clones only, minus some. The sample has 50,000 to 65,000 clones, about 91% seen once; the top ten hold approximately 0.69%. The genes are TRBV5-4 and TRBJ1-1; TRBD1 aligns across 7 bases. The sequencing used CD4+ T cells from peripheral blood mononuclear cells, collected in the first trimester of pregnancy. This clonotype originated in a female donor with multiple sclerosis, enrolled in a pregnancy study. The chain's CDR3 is CASSLGAGGRTEAFF. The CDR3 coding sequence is TGTGCCAGCAGCTTGGGGGCAGGGGGTAGGACTGAAGCTTTCTTT.